The T cell receptor beta chain under discussion was sequenced for a study of T-cell reconstitution after alpha-beta-depleted transplantation in children. Study conclusions and caveats: Newly made T cells mostly supplied T-cell counts and diversity one year after transplant. As was reported, about two months after transplant, alpha-beta T cells came from several hundred expanded graft clones. Some patients showed high day-60 TCRbeta diversity, which derived from surviving recipient T cells and thymic progenitors.

Unique molecular identifiers were used to barcode this TCRbeta library. MiXCR was run by TCRdb on the PCR reads, yielding one entry per CDR3 protein. The table shows roughly 570,000 distinct CDR3 sequences, with 25% to 30% occurring only once. As concerns this clonotype: Its specificity is unknown.

The CDR3 has 13 residues. V was shortened by 2 bases and J by 8 bases, with 13 bases between the two germline ends. CDR1 is DFQATT, CDR2 SNEGSKA, per germline (reference sequence). This sequence originates from a boy under two years old with Wiskott-Aldrich syndrome, due to receive a stem cell transplant. Source: PBMCs, taken before TCRalphabeta/CD19-depleted stem cell transplant. The V and J genes are TRBV20-1 and TRBJ2-1; tentatively, D is TRBD1 (6 bases). CDR3 coding DNA: TGCAGTGCTAGAACCCCAGGGGTAGATGAGCAGTTCTTC. It translates to CSARTPGVDEQFF.